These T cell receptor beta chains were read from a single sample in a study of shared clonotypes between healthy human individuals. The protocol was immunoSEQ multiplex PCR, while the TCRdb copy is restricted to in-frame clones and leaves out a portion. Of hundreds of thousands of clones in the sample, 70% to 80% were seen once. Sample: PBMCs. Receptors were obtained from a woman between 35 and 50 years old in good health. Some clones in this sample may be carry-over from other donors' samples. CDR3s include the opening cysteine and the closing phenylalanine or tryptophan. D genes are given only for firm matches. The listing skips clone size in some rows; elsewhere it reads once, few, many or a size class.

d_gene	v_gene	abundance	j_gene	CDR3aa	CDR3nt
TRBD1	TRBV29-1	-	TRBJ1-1	CSVDWDRGTEAFF	TGCAGCGTTGATTGGGACAGGGGCACTGAAGCTTTCTTT
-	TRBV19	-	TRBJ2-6	CASRVAHGANVLTF	TGTGCCAGTAGGGTGGCGCATGGGGCCAACGTCCTGACTTTC
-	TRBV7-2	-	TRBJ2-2	CASSLYPGRVTGELFF	TGTGCCAGCAGCTTATACCCCGGAAGAGTCACCGGGGAGCTGTTTTTT
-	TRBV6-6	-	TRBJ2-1	CASSYSRGDNEQFF	TGTGCCAGCAGTTACAGCAGGGGGGACAATGAGCAGTTCTTC
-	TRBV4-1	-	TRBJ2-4	CASSQAGAKNIQYF	TGCGCCAGCAGCCAAGCGGGAGCCAAAAACATTCAGTACTTC
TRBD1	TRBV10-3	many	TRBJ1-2	CAISESRTGSNYGYTF	TGTGCCATCAGTGAGTCGAGGACAGGGAGTAACTATGGCTACACCTTC
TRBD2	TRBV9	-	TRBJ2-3	CASSLETSGSTWDTQYF	TGTGCCAGCAGCCTTGAGACTAGCGGGTCCACATGGGATACGCAGTATTTT
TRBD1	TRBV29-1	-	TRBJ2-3	CSVGATGVDTQYF	TGCAGCGTGGGGGCCACAGGGGTAGATACGCAGTATTTT
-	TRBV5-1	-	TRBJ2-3	CASSTGQPLETQYF	TGCGCCAGCAGCACAGGACAGCCCTTGGAAACGCAGTATTTT
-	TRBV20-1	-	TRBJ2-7	CSARSGLEQYF	TGCAGTGCTAGGTCTGGGCTCGAGCAGTACTTC
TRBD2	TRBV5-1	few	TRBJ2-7	CASNSGSLSHEQYF	TGCGCCAGCAATAGCGGGAGTCTCTCCCACGAGCAGTACTTC
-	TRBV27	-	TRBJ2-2	CASSFREIGELFF	TGTGCCAGCAGTTTCAGAGAAATCGGGGAGCTGTTTTTT
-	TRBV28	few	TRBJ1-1	CASSDDRNTEAFF	TGTGCCAGCAGTGATGACAGGAACACTGAAGCTTTCTTT
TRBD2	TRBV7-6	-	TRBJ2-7	CASSLLAGGLGEQYF	TGTGCCAGCAGCTTACTAGCGGGAGGGTTGGGCGAGCAGTACTTC
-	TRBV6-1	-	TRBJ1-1	CASSPRVNTEAFF	TGTGCCAGCAGTCCGAGGGTGAACACTGAAGCTTTCTTT
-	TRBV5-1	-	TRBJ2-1	CASSPPTSGNEQFF	TGCGCCAGCAGCCCTCCGACTAGTGGCAATGAGCAGTTCTTC
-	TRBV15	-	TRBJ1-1	CAMSFTENTIAFF	TGTGCCATGTCTTTTACGGAGAACACTATAGCCTTCTTT
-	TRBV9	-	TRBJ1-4	CASSATGSREKLFF	TGTGCCAGCAGCGCAACAGGGTCGAGGGAAAAACTGTTTTTT
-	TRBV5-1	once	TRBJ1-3	CASSAGSGHGYTIYF	TGCGCCAGCAGCGCCGGGAGCGGGCATGGATACACCATATATTTT
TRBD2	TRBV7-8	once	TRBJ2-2	CASSLLRTSGRAGTGELFF	TGTGCCAGCAGCTTATTACGGACTAGCGGGAGGGCTGGCACCGGGGAGCTGTTTTTT
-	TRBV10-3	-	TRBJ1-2	CAISDSGTSYGYTF	TGTGCCATCAGTGATTCGGGGACTAGTTATGGCTACACCTTC
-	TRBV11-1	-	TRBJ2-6	CASSDGLSGANVLTF	TGTGCCAGCAGCGACGGACTCTCTGGGGCCAACGTCCTGACTTTC
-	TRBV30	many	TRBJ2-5	CAWSLYRETQYF	TGTGCCTGGAGTCTCTACAGGGAGACCCAGTACTTC
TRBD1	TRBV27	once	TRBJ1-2	CASTSWNPGQGANYGYTF	TGTGCCAGCACCTCCTGGAACCCAGGACAGGGTGCTAACTATGGCTACACCTTC
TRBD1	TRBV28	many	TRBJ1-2	CALGGTEYGYTF	TGTGCCCTGGGCGGGACAGAATATGGCTACACCTTC
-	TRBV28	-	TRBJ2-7	CASSLRRVYEQYF	TGTGCCAGCAGTTTGCGCCGTGTCTACGAGCAGTACTTC
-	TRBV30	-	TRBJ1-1	CAWSVALEALF	TGTGCCTGGAGTGTGGCGCTTGAAGCTCTCTTT
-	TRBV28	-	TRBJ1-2	CASSPPGQHYGYTF	TGTGCCAGCAGCCCACCGGGACAACACTATGGCTACACCTTC
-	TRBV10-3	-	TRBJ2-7	CAISGHQGGQYF	TGTGCCATCAGTGGACATCAAGGGGGGCAGTACTTC
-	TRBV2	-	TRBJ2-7	CASSVGEQYF	TGTGCCAGCAGTGTAGGGGAGCAGTACTTC
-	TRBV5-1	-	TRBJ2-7	CASSSDGLGGEQYF	TGCGCCAGCAGCTCGGACGGGCTGGGAGGCGAGCAGTACTTC
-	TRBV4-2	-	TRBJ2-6	CASSQGTGSGANVLTF	TGTGCCAGCAGCCAAGGTACAGGGTCTGGGGCCAACGTCCTGACTTTC
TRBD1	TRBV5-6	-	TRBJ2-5	CASDRGLQETQYF	TGTGCCTCCGACAGGGGGCTCCAAGAGACCCAGTACTTC
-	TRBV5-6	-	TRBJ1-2	CASSLGLLSNYGYTF	TGTGCCAGCAGCTTGGGACTTCTGTCTAACTATGGCTACACCTTC
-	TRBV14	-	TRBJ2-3	CASSQDARVVRGTDTQYF	TGTGCCAGCAGCCAAGATGCGAGGGTCGTTCGTGGCACAGATACGCAGTATTTT
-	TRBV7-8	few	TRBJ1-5	CASSLGGGRNQPQHF	TGTGCCAGTAGCTTAGGGGGGGGTCGCAATCAGCCCCAGCATTTT
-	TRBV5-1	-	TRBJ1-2	CASSLEPHPDLSYGYTF	TGCGCCAGCAGCTTGGAGCCCCACCCCGACCTATCCTATGGCTACACCTTC
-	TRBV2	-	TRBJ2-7	CASRPRGTHYEQYF	TGTGCCAGCAGGCCCCGCGGGACACACTACGAGCAGTACTTC
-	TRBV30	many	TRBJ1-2	CAWSVGGPYGYTF	TGTGCCTGGAGTGTTGGGGGCCCCTATGGCTACACCTTC
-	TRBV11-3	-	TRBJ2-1	CASSSSRAYNEQFF	TGTGCCAGCAGCTCCAGCCGGGCTTACAATGAGCAGTTCTTC
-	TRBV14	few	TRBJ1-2	CASSQHDSWVDGYTF	TGTGCCAGCAGCCAACACGACTCCTGGGTTGATGGCTACACCTTC
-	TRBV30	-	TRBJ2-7	CAWSLDMSYEHYF	TGTGCCTGGAGTCTGGACATGAGCTACGAGCATTACTTC
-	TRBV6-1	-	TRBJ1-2	CASSEFEQGNYGYTF	TGTGCCAGCAGTGAATTTGAGCAGGGGAACTATGGCTACACCTTC
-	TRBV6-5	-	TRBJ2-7	CASSYSRYEQYF	TGTGCCAGCAGTTACTCACGCTACGAGCAGTACTTC
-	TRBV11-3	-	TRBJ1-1	CASSRDVNTEAFF	TGTGCCAGCAGTAGGGATGTGAACACTGAAGCTTTCTTT
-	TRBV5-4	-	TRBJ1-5	CASSLGGWQPQHF	TGTGCCAGCAGCTTGGGGGGGTGGCAGCCCCAGCATTTT
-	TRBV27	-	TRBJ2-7	CASSSIRGSLSYEQYF	TGTGCCAGCAGTTCAATTAGGGGATCGCTCAGCTACGAGCAGTACTTC
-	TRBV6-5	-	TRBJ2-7	CASTQRKGYEQYF	TGTGCCAGCACTCAAAGAAAGGGCTACGAGCAGTACTTC
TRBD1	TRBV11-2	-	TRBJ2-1	CASSLVVWTGWNEQFF	TGTGCCAGCAGCTTAGTGGTCTGGACAGGGTGGAATGAGCAGTTCTTC
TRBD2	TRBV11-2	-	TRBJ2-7	CASSLRASGAPYEQYF	TGTGCCAGCAGCTTACGGGCTAGCGGAGCCCCTTACGAGCAGTACTTC
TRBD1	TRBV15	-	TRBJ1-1	CATSRLQGFPMNTEAFF	TGTGCCACCAGCAGATTACAGGGGTTCCCAATGAACACTGAAGCTTTCTTT
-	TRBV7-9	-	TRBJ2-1	CASWSWGGEQFF	TGTGCCAGCTGGTCTTGGGGAGGTGAGCAGTTCTTC
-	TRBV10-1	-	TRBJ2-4	CASSEAGQKNIQYF	TGCGCCAGCAGTGAGGCGGGACAGAAAAACATTCAGTACTTC
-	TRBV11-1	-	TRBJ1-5	CASSLSCRNQPQHF	TGTGCCAGCAGCTTAAGTTGTCGCAATCAGCCCCAGCATTTT
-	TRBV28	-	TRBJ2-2	CASSFGGLNTGELFF	TGTGCCAGCAGTTTTGGCGGCTTGAACACCGGGGAGCTGTTTTTT
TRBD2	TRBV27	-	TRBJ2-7	CASSSFLREGREQYF	TGTGCCAGCAGTTCCTTCTTGCGGGAGGGCCGGGAGCAGTACTTC
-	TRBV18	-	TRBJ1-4	CASSPGRATNEKLFF	TGTGCCAGCTCACCCGGGAGGGCAACTAATGAAAAACTGTTTTTT